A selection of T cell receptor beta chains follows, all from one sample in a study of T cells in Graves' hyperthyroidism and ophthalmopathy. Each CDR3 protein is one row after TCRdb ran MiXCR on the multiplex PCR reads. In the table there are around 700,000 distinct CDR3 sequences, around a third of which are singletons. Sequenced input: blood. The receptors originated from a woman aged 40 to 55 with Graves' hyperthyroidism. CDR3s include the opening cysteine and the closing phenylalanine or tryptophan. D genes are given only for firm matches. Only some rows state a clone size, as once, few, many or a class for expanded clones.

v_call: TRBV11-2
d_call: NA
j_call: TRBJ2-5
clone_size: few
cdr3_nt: TGTGCCAGCAGCTTATTTGGGGAGGGGGGCCAAGAGACCCAGTACTTC
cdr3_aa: CASSLFGEGGQETQYF

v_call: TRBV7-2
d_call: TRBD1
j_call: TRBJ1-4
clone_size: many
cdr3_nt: TGTGCCAGCAGCTTCGGACAGGCTAATAATGAAAAACTGTTTTTT
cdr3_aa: CASSFGQANNEKLFF

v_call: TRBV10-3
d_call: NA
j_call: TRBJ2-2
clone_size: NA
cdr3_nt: TGTGCCATCAGTGAAGTGGCCAGGGACGGGGAGCTGTTTTTT
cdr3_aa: CAISEVARDGELFF

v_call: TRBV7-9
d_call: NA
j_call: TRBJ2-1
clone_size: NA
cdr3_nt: TGTGCCAGCAGTCAAGACAGGTGGGTCTACAATGAGCAGTTCTTC
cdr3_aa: CASSQDRWVYNEQFF

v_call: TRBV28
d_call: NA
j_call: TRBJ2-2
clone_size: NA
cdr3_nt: TGTGCCAGCAGCAAGGCGTTCACAGGCCCCACCGGGGAGCTGTTTTTT
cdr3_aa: CASSKAFTGPTGELFF

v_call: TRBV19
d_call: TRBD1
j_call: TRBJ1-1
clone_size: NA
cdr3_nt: TGTGCCAGTAGTCCGCCGGACAGGTTGAGGACTGAAGCTTTCTTT
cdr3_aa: CASSPPDRLRTEAFF

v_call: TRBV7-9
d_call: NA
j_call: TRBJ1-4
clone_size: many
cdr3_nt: TGTGCCAGCAGCTTAAACGGGGGATTTGAAAAACTGTTTTTT
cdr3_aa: CASSLNGGFEKLFF

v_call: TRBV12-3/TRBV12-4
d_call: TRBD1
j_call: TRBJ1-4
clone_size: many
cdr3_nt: TGTGCCAGCAGCTCACGGACAGGGACCGAAAAACTGTTTTTT
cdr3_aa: CASSSRTGTEKLFF

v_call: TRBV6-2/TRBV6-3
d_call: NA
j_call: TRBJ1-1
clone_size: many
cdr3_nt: TGTGCCAGCAGTTACGGCTTGCCTGAAGCTTTCTTT
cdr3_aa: CASSYGLPEAFF

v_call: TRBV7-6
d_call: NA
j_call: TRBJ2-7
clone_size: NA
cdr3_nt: TGTGCCAGCAGCCATCCCTGGGGGCAGCCACCCAGCTCCTACGAGCAGTACTTC
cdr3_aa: CASSHPWGQPPSSYEQYF